The 20 T cell receptor beta chains reported below all come from one sample, sequenced in a study of EBV T-cell therapy then PD-1 blockade in nasopharyngeal carcinoma. These TCRs' antigens remain unknown. Noted time point: 266 days after commencement of treatment, after nivolumab therapy. Treatment of the sample: AdE1-LMPpoly-expanded autologous EBV-specific T-cell therapy followed by anti-PD-1 nivolumab. Sequencing used immunoSEQ multiplex PCR; TCRdb keeps in-frame clones, though not all of them. The sample consists of around 19,000 clones, around four fifths of them appearing once. The sample in question was CD8+ T cells from blood, obtained at approximately day 250 from a patient whose treatment included autologous EBV-specific T cells and nivolumab. These receptors originate from a man aged 40-55 years with nasopharyngeal carcinoma.

J is TRBJ1-5 and V is TRBV27; D gene ambiguous. The CDR3 extends over 14 amino acids. Trimming left V 0 bases short and J 2 bases short, with 5 bases between. Germline assignment: CDR1 MNHEY and CDR2 SMNVEV (reference sequence). The CDR3 nucleotides are TGTGCCAGCAGTTTATCGAGAGGCAATCAGCCCCAGCATTTT. Translated, it gives CASSLSRGNQPQHF.

This clone was counted only a few times. The gene calls are TRBV2 and TRBJ1-2; D gene unclear. Between the trimmed V and J ends, which lost 6 bases and 4 bases, there was a span of 6 bases. Per germline, CDR1 SNHLY and CDR2 FYNNEI. The CDR3 consists of 11 residues. CDR3 region: CASRLPYGYTF. The CDR3 DNA reads TGTGCCAGCAGGTTACCCTATGGCTACACCTTC.

The chain carries TRBV7-2 and TRBJ2-5; 9 nucleotides line up with TRBD2. The CDR3 runs 16 residues. The germline gives CDR1 SGHTA, CDR2 FQGNSA. Losses at the gene ends were 1 base for V and 2 bases for J; bases not matched to a gene: 5. The CDR3 spells CASSLELAGGQETQYF. CDR3 in DNA: TGTGCCAGCAGCTTAGAGTTGGCGGGGGGGCAAGAGACCCAGTACTTC.

This clone was recorded once. The chain joins TRBV27 to TRBJ2-5; tentatively, D is TRBD1 (6 bases). The CDR3 is 16 amino acids. Trimming removed 5 bases at V and 2 bases at J, with 18 bases between. CDR1 and CDR2 from the germline V gene are MNHEY and SMNVEV (reference sequence). The CDR3 region is CASSKGAGALQETQYF. DNA for the CDR3: TGTGCCAGCAGTAAAGGGGCAGGGGCGTTACAAGAGACCCAGTACTTC.

The rearrangement joins TRBV7-2 to TRBJ2-1, with 8 bases lining up with TRBD2. Per germline, CDR1 SGHTA and CDR2 FQGNSA. The CDR3 has 16 amino acids. The V segment lost 2 bases and the J segment 6 bases; nucleotides outside the gene matches: 9. This chain's CDR3 is CASSLPGGLAGNEQFF. CDR3 in DNA: TGTGCCAGCAGCTTACCGGGCGGACTAGCTGGCAATGAGCAGTTCTTC.

V is TRBV3-1 (or the pseudogene TRBV3-2) and J is TRBJ2-5, with D perhaps matching TRBD1 (5 bases). The CDR3 runs 14 residues. Germline loops: CDR1 LGHDT, CDR2 YNNKEL (reference sequence). The V and J ends lost 2 bases and 7 bases respectively, with 14 bases between them. The CDR3 DNA reads TGTGCCAGCAGCCAACTGACCGCCACAGGGACCCAGTACTTC. Protein product: CASSQLTATGTQYF.

The chain recombines TRBV27 with TRBJ1-5; possibly TRBD1 for D (5 bases). The CDR3 totals 10 residues. V was pared by 8 bases and J by 7 bases, with 6 bases between. CDR1 and CDR2 (germline): MNHEY, SMNVEV (reference sequence). The CDR3, as DNA: TGTGCCAGCGGGGCACAGCCCCAGCATTTT. Amino acids: CASGAQPQHF.

The chain combines TRBV12-3 or TRBV12-4 with TRBJ2-3, with D tentatively TRBD1 (6 bases). The CDR3 is 13 amino acids. V lost 4 bases, J lost 4 bases, and 9 bases lay in between. As DNA, the CDR3 is TGTGCCAGCAGTTCGGACAGCTCAGATACGCAGTATTTT. Protein sequence: CASSSDSSDTQYF.

The CDR3 nucleotides read TGTGCCAGCAGTTGGGTGGGACACCTCTACAATGAGCAGTTCTTC. Translation: CASSWVGHLYNEQFF. The genes are TRBV27 and TRBJ2-1; TRBD1 might be the D (6 bases). This CDR3 spans 15 amino acids. The V gene's germline CDR1 is MNHEY and CDR2 SMNVEV (reference sequence). The ends were cut back, 4 bases at V and 3 bases at J, with 13 bases in the middle.

The chain recombines TRBV28 with TRBJ2-7; a weak D match, TRBD1 (7 bases). With 4 bases removed from V and 3 bases from J, the gap between germline ends came to 13 bases. Germline V lookup: CDR1 MDHEN, CDR2 SYDVKM. The CDR3 spans 14 residues. The CDR3 nucleotides read TGTGCCAGCAGTTGGGGGGACAGCCTCTACGAGCAGTACTTC. It encodes CASSWGDSLYEQYF. Combining the CDR3 with reference TRBV28 and TRBJ2-7 gives the whole variable domain DVKVTQSSRYLVKRTGEKVFLECVQDMDHENMFWYRQDPGLGLRLIYFSYDVKMKEKGDIPEGYSVSREKKERFSLILESASTNQTSMYLCASSWGDSLYEQYFGPGTRLTVT.

The rearrangement links TRBV7-9 to TRBJ2-7, with D possibly matching TRBD1 (6 bases). V dropped 5 bases and J dropped 5 bases, with 16 bases sitting between them. This CDR3 comprises 14 residues. Germline CDR1 and CDR2: SEHNR and FQNEAQ (reference sequence). The CDR3 region has the DNA TGTGCCAGCAGCCACAGGGACCCCCTCGACGAGCAGTACTTC. This translates into CASSHRDPLDEQYF.

This clone was counted a single time. J is TRBJ1-1 and V is TRBV27, with D possibly matching TRBD1 (5 bases). Germline loops: CDR1 MNHEY, CDR2 SMNVEV (reference sequence). This CDR3 is built from 13 residues. V lost 7 bases, J lost 2 bases, and 11 bases lay in between. The CDR3 coding sequence is TGTGCCAGCACTCGGGGGTTAAACACTGAAGCTTTCTTT. Encoded protein: CASTRGLNTEAFF.

V and J are TRBV6-5 and TRBJ1-5; D not certain. CDR3 length equals 13 residues. Germline V CDR1 and CDR2: MNHEY, SVGAGI. Trimming left V 6 bases short and J 9 bases short, with 15 bases between. Here the CDR3 reads CASRPNLVSPQHF. The CDR3 DNA reads TGTGCCAGCAGACCCAACTTGGTTTCGCCCCAGCATTTT.

The CDR3 DNA is TGTGCCTGGAGTGTAGAACGGGTTCCACCCCTCCACTTT. This translates into CAWSVERVPPLHF. V gene TRBV30 combines with J gene TRBJ1-6; D remains unclear. The V gene lost 0 bases and the J gene lost 11 bases, with 11 bases spanning the gap. CDR1 and CDR2 from the germline V gene are GTSNPN and SVGIG (reference sequence). There are 13 residues in the CDR3. The full variable domain, completed using reference TRBV30 and TRBJ1-6, is SQTIHQWPATLVQPVGSPLSLECTVEGTSNPNLYWYRQAAGRGLQLLFYSVGIGQISSEVPQNLSASRPQDRQFILSSKKLLLSDSGFYLCAWSVERVPPLHFGNGTRLTVT.

The table lists this clone with a few counts. The V and J genes are TRBV25-1 and TRBJ2-5, with 7 bases aligning to TRBD1. CDR1 and CDR2 (germline): MGHDK, SYGVNS. CDR3 length: 18 amino acids. With 7 bases clipped from V and 0 bases from J, the junction kept 17 bases outside the gene matches. DNA of the CDR3: TGTGCCAGCACTATGGGGGCCCAAAGCAGGGGGTACCAAGAGACCCAGTACTTC. Amino acid sequence: CASTMGAQSRGYQETQYF. Variable domain in full (rest from reference TRBV25-1 and TRBJ2-5): EADIYQTPRYLVIGTGKKITLECSQTMGHDKMYWYQQDPGMELHLIHYSYGVNSTEKGDLSSESTVSRIRTEHFPLTLESARPSHTSQYLCASTMGAQSRGYQETQYFGPGTRLLVL.

The chain couples TRBV7-9 to TRBJ1-2, with a possible D match to TRBD1 (6 bases). The CDR3 loop spans 13 amino acids. Per the germline V gene, CDR1 is SEHNR and CDR2 is FQNEAQ (reference sequence). The ends were cut back, 1 base at V and 6 bases at J, with 9 bases in the middle. The CDR3 here is CASSLDTGNGYTF. CDR3 nucleotide sequence: TGTGCCAGCAGCTTAGATACAGGGAATGGCTACACCTTC.

V and J are TRBV7-9 and TRBJ2-1; TRBD2 aligns across 7 bases. Germline V CDR1 and CDR2: SEHNR, FQNEAQ (reference sequence). With V trimmed by 6 bases and J by 6 bases, 2 bases remained unmatched. The CDR3 is 12 amino acids. CDR3 nucleotides: TGTGCCAGCAGGCTAGCGGCCAATGAGCAGTTCTTC. Amino acid sequence: CASRLAANEQFF.

This rearrangement joins TRBV19 to TRBJ2-4; 8 positions agree with TRBD1. The CDR3 contains 16 residues. J lost 0 bases, V lost 2 bases, and 3 bases had no gene match. The germline V gene encodes CDR1 LNHDA and CDR2 SQIVND (reference sequence). The CDR3 DNA reads TGTGCCAGTAGTATACGGGACAGGCTAGCCAAAAACATTCAGTACTTC. Translation gives CASSIRDRLAKNIQYF.

This clone was recorded a few times. This chain links TRBV5-6 with TRBJ2-5; 9 bases agree with TRBD2. V dropped 1 base and J dropped 4; count of bases not matched to a gene: 8. The germline V gene has CDR1 SGHDT and CDR2 YYEEEE. This CDR3 has 16 amino acids. CDR3 in amino acids: CASSLFASGVGETQYF. CDR3 bases: TGTGCCAGCAGCTTGTTTGCTAGCGGGGTGGGAGAGACCCAGTACTTC.

V usage is TRBV3-1 (or the pseudogene TRBV3-2) and J usage is TRBJ1-2; no reliable D call. The V end was cut by 0 bases, the J end by 4 bases, with 9 bases between. CDR1 and CDR2 (germline): LGHDT, YNNKEL (reference sequence). The CDR3 consists of 14 residues. In nucleotides, the CDR3 is TGTGCCAGCAGCCAAGATGGCCAACTCTATGGCTACACCTTC. Encoded protein: CASSQDGQLYGYTF.